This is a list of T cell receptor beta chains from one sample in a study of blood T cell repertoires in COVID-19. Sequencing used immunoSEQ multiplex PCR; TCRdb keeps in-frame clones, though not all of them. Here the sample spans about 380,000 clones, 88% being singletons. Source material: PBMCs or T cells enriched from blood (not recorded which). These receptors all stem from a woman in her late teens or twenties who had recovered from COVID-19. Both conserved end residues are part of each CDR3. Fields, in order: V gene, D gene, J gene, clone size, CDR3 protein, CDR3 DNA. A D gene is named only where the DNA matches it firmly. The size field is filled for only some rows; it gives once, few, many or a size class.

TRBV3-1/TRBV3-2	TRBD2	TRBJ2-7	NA	CASSQGTSSHEQYF	TGTGCCAGCAGCCAGGGGACTAGCAGTCACGAGCAGTACTTC
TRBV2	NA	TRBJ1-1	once	CASSDFLREVGNTEAFF	TGTGCCAGCAGTGATTTTCTCAGGGAAGTGGGGAACACTGAAGCTTTCTTT
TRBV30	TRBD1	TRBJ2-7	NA	CAWSVGTGDEQYF	TGTGCCTGGAGTGTAGGGACAGGGGACGAGCAGTACTTC
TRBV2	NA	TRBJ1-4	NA	CASSRQDGELFF	TGTGCCAGCAGTCGCCAGGACGGGGAACTGTTTTTT
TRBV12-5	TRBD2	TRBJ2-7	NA	CASGSGPAGGPPYEQYF	TGTGCTAGTGGTTCCGGCCCCGCGGGGGGGCCTCCCTACGAGCAGTACTTC
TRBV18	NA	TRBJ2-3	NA	CASSPPGGASTDTQYF	TGTGCCAGCTCACCACCTGGCGGAGCTAGCACAGATACGCAGTATTTT
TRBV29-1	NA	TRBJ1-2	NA	CSVVGGPGYTF	TGCAGCGTTGTTGGCGGTCCTGGCTACACCTTC
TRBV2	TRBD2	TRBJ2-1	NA	CASLTSGGYNEQFF	TGTGCCAGCCTCACTAGCGGGGGCTACAATGAGCAGTTCTTC
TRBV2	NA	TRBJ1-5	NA	CASTVVGGGNQPQHF	TGTGCCAGCACTGTGGTAGGCGGGGGCAATCAGCCCCAGCATTTT
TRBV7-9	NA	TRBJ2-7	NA	CASSLVGQIYEQYF	TGTGCCAGCAGCTTAGTAGGACAGATCTACGAGCAGTACTTC
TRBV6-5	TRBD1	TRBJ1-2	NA	CASSPTGQDYGYTF	TGTGCCAGCAGTCCCACCGGACAGGACTATGGCTACACCTTC
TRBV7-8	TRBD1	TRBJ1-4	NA	CASSLQGAIANEKLFF	TGTGCCAGCAGCCTACAGGGGGCGATAGCTAATGAAAAACTGTTTTTT
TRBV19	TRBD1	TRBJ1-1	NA	CASSKTGTGIAEAFF	TGTGCCAGTAGTAAAACCGGGACAGGGATCGCTGAAGCTTTCTTT
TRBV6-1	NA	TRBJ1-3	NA	CASSKGRDSLSSGNTIYF	TGTGCCAGCAGTAAAGGCCGGGACTCACTTTCCTCTGGAAACACCATATATTTT
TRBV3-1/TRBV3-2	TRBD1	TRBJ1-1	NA	CASSPQGGQGVVTEAFF	TGTGCCAGCAGCCCGCAAGGGGGACAGGGTGTTGTGACTGAAGCTTTCTTT
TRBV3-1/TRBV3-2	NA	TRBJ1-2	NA	CASSQNGGSSYGYTF	TGTGCCAGCAGCCAGAACGGGGGTTCGAGCTATGGCTACACCTTC
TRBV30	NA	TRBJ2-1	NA	CAWSTQANYNEQFF	TGTGCCTGGAGTACGCAGGCCAACTACAATGAGCAGTTCTTC
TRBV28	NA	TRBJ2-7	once	CASRDDSLHEQYF	TGTGCCAGCAGGGATGACAGTCTCCACGAGCAGTACTTC
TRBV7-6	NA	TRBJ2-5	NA	CASSGTRAHKGETQYF	TGTGCCAGCAGCGGTACTCGGGCTCATAAGGGGGAGACCCAGTACTTC
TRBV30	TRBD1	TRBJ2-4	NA	CAWVLGTGSIQYF	TGTGCCTGGGTCCTAGGGACAGGATCCATTCAGTACTTC
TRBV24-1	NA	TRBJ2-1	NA	CATSGPDPQGEGFYNEQFF	TGTGCCACCAGTGGACCGGACCCACAGGGTGAGGGTTTCTACAATGAGCAGTTCTTC
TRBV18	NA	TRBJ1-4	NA	CASSQVGSVQYDRGTNEKLFF	TGTGCCAGCTCCCAGGTCGGATCCGTTCAGTATGATCGGGGAACTAATGAAAAACTGTTTTTT
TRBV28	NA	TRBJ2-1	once	CASSPLGGLGSNEQFF	TGTGCCAGCAGTCCTCTGGGGGGGCTTGGTAGTAATGAGCAGTTCTTC
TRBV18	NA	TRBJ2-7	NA	CASSPTGSSYEQYF	TGTGCCAGCTCACCGACAGGCTCATCCTACGAGCAGTACTTC
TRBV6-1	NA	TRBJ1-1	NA	CASSEQGGNTEAFF	TGTGCCAGCAGTGAACAGGGTGGGAACACTGAAGCTTTCTTT
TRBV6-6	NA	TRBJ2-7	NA	CASSSPQGSSYEQYF	TGTGCCAGCAGTTCACCGCAGGGTTCATCCTACGAGCAGTACTTC
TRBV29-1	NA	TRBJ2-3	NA	CSVDPGTDTQYF	TGCAGCGTTGACCCGGGGACAGATACGCAGTATTTT
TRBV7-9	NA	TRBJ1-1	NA	CASSPMGGTEAFF	TGTGCCAGCAGCCCCATGGGGGGCACTGAAGCTTTCTTT
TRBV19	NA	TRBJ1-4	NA	CASSISFDRFGEKLFF	TGTGCCAGTAGTATTTCCTTCGACAGGTTCGGAGAAAAACTGTTTTTT
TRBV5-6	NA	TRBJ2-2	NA	CASSGGTANTGELFF	TGTGCCAGCAGCGGAGGGACAGCGAACACCGGGGAGCTGTTTTTT
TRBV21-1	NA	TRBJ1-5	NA	CASSIPIRRDYSNQPQHF	TGTGCCAGCAGCATACCTATCCGACGGGACTATAGCAATCAGCCCCAGCATTTT
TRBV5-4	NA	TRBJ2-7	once	CASRRPGQSYEQYF	TGTGCCAGCAGACGGCCCGGACAGAGCTACGAGCAGTACTTC
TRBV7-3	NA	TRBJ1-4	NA	CASSPYGTLNEKLFF	TGTGCCAGCAGCCCCTACGGGACACTTAATGAAAAACTGTTTTTT
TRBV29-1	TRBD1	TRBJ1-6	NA	CSVWDRGDSPLHF	TGCAGCGTTTGGGACAGGGGTGACTCACCCCTCCACTTT
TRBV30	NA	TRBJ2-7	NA	CAWNGAYEQYF	TGTGCCTGGAACGGGGCCTACGAGCAGTACTTC
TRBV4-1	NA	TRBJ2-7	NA	CASSHRLGHTSYEQYF	TGCGCCAGCAGCCACAGACTCGGACATACTTCCTACGAGCAGTACTTC
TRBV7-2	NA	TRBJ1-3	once	CASSLVAAGLGNTIYF	TGTGCCAGCAGCTTAGTGGCGGCGGGCCTCGGAAACACCATATATTTT
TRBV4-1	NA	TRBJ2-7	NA	CASSQVGGYEQYF	TGCGCCAGCAGCCAAGTCGGGGGCTACGAGCAGTACTTC